The 14 T cell receptor beta chains given below trace back to one sample, sequenced in a study of T-cell reconstitution after alpha-beta-depleted transplantation in children. A TCRbeta library incorporating unique molecular identifiers was prepared. Each CDR3 protein gets one entry after TCRdb re-called the PCR reads with MiXCR. The sample yields about 250,000 distinct CDR3 sequences, more than 20% seen once. Sequenced material: PBMCs, mostly from graft donor cells, taken 360 days after TCRalphabeta/CD19-depleted stem cell transplant. These receptors all stem from a female patient between 2 and 15 years old who had a stem cell transplant for congenital amegakaryocytic thrombocytopenia, so the T cells may come from the graft donor.

Only a few counts were recorded for this clonotype. The rearrangement uses TRBV7-2 and TRBJ2-1; D is ambiguous. CDR1 and CDR2 (germline): SGHTA, FQGNSA. Trimming took 3 bases from V and 4 from J, leaving 13 bases between them. The CDR3 sequence is 15 residues long. The CDR3 DNA is TGTGCCAGCAGCTTTAAGGCGAACGTGTACAATGAGCAGTTCTTC. Protein: CASSFKANVYNEQFF.

This sequence joins TRBV6-2 or TRBV6-3 and TRBJ2-1, with D uncertain. CDR3 length equals 15 residues. Trimming shortened V by 6 bases and J by 4 bases, and 16 bases separated the two germline ends. Germline values: CDR1 MNHEY, CDR2 SVGEGT. This chain's CDR3 is CASRRSLRSYNEQFF. Written as DNA, the CDR3 is TGTGCCAGCAGACGTTCGTTGCGGTCGTACAATGAGCAGTTCTTC.

This clonotype appeared a few times. The chain couples TRBV12-3 or TRBV12-4 to TRBJ2-3; TRBD2 matches 9 bases. This CDR3 spans 16 amino acids. Trimming at V came to 5 bases and at J to 3 bases, leaving 9 bases not matched to a gene. CDR3 in DNA: TGTGCCAGCAGTCCCTGGACTAGCGTATTTACAGATACGCAGTATTTT. It translates to CASSPWTSVFTDTQYF.

This chain uses TRBV12-3 or TRBV12-4 with TRBJ2-1, with TRBD2 identical over 14 bases. Trimming cost V 5 bases and J 9 bases; bases outside gene matches: 9. CDR3 size: 16 residues. The chain's CDR3 is CASSVGLAGGIGEQFF. The CDR3 DNA reads TGTGCCAGCAGTGTTGGACTAGCGGGGGGAATAGGTGAGCAGTTCTTC.

This chain's CDR3 is CASSLVTRPDTQYF. CDR3 nucleotides: TGTGCCAGCAGCTTAGTGACTCGCCCAGATACGCAGTATTTT. The V call is TRBV7-2, the J call TRBJ2-3; D unresolved. Trimming pared 1 base from V and 4 bases from J, leaving 9 bases between. The CDR3 is 14 residues long. Germline V gene lookup returns CDR1 SGHTA and CDR2 FQGNSA.

The V gene is TRBV12-3 or TRBV12-4, the J gene TRBJ2-1; maybe TRBD1 (6 bases). This CDR3 comprises 15 residues. The ends were cut back, 4 bases at V and 4 bases at J, with 14 bases in the middle. CDR3 DNA sequence: TGTGCCAGCAGTTCTTACTCCAGGGGATACAATGAGCAGTTCTTC. It translates to CASSSYSRGYNEQFF.

This clonotype was seen a handful of times. This rearrangement joins TRBV12-3 or TRBV12-4 to TRBJ1-3; D remains ambiguous. V was clipped by 1 base and J by 4 bases, with 11 bases between them. This CDR3 contains 15 residues. The CDR3 sequence: CASSLDSPGGNTIYF. The CDR3 DNA reads TGTGCCAGCAGTTTAGACTCCCCGGGAGGAAACACCATATATTTT.

This clonotype has at least ten counts. The chain employs TRBV3-1 and TRBJ2-5, with 7 nucleotides matching TRBD1. This CDR3 is 13 amino acids long. CDR1 and CDR2 (germline): LGHDT, YNNKEL (reference sequence). V trimming: 4 bases; J trimming: 7 bases; junction bases outside the gene matches: 6. CDR3 nucleotides: TGTGCCAGCAGCCTCTCACAGGGGAGGACCCAGTACTTC. It specifies CASSLSQGRTQYF.

V and J are TRBV11-2 and TRBJ2-7; 9 bases match TRBD1. There are 14 residues in the CDR3. J lost 6 bases, V lost 3 bases, and 6 bases had no gene match. Looked up from germline, CDR1 is SGHAT and CDR2 is FQNNGV. For the CDR3, the DNA is TGTGCCAGCAGCTTCCCCAAGACAGGGGGCGAGCAGTACTTC. Protein: CASSFPKTGGEQYF. The full variable domain, rest sourced from reference TRBV11-2 and TRBJ2-7, is EAGVAQSPRYKIIEKRQSVAFWCNPISGHATLYWYQQILGQGPKLLIQFQNNGVVDDSQLPKDRFSAERLKGVDSTLKIQPAKLEDSAVYLCASSFPKTGGEQYFGPGTRLTVT.

The V gene is TRBV29-1, the J gene TRBJ2-5; D is uncertain. CDR3 size: 11 residues. Germline CDR1 is SQVTM and CDR2 is ANQGSEA. Trimming pared 8 bases from V and 0 bases from J, leaving 7 bases between. CDR3 region: CSFLYQETQYF. The CDR3 nucleotides are TGCAGCTTTCTATACCAAGAGACCCAGTACTTC.

There are many counts of this clonotype. The rearrangement uses TRBV3-1 and TRBJ2-7, with D possibly TRBD2 on 5 matching bases. Germline assignment: CDR1 LGHDT and CDR2 YNNKEL (reference sequence). This CDR3 has 14 residues. Trimming shortened V by 1 base and J by 0 bases, and 7 bases separated the two germline ends. For the CDR3, the DNA is TGTGCCAGCAGCCAAGGGACTGACTCCTACGAGCAGTACTTC. Amino acids: CASSQGTDSYEQYF.

The rearrangement uses TRBV12-3 or TRBV12-4 and TRBJ2-3; perhaps D is TRBD1 or TRBD2 (5 bases each). The V and J ends lost 7 bases and 8 bases respectively, with 19 bases between them. This CDR3 region has 14 residues. The CDR3 region has the DNA TGTGCCAGCAACCTGGGACGGAGCATCGGTACGCAGTATTTT. This translates into CASNLGRSIGTQYF.

This clonotype was found a few times. The chain carries TRBV6-2 or TRBV6-3 and TRBJ2-1; 9 bases are a match to TRBD2. The V gene's germline CDR1 is MNHEY and CDR2 SVGEGT. This CDR3 is 16 amino acids long. The junction had 6 bases not matched to a gene; V was cut back by 0 bases and J by 6 bases. The CDR3 nucleotides read TGTGCCAGCAGTTACTCGGGGCGGGAGGGGGTCAATGAGCAGTTCTTC. Amino acids: CASSYSGREGVNEQFF.

This chain uses TRBV3-1 with TRBJ2-3; D possibly corresponds to TRBD1 (5 bases). Germline CDR1 is LGHDT and CDR2 is YNNKEL (reference sequence). The CDR3 consists of 16 residues. The germline V and J ends were trimmed by 1 base and 5 bases, with 16 bases remaining between them. The CDR3 here is CASSQVHQGPRDTQYF. DNA for the CDR3: TGTGCCAGCAGCCAAGTACATCAGGGCCCGAGAGATACGCAGTATTTT.